This record covers a single T cell receptor beta chain. The antigen it binds to is not known. No base quality values were provided; no much bigger clone lies one nucleotide off. Trimming costs V 1 base and J 3 bases, and their ends lie 10 bases apart. CDR1 and CDR2 (MGHRA, YSYEKL) derive from the germline V gene. Including cysteine and phenylalanine, the CDR3 has 15 amino acids. Only the CDR3 DNA is retained, 45 bases long and in frame from the first base. The immunoSEQ Assay, a bias-controlled multiplex PCR, was used to amplify TCRbeta CDR3 regions from genomic DNA. As for how the authors treated the data: The number of nucleated cells in each sample was estimated by amplification of reference gene primers within the assay. To quantify the absolute abundance of each unique TCRbeta CDR3 rearrangement, sequence reads were collapsed and filtered. For each sample, productive Simpson clonality was calculated as the square root of Simpson's diversity index across productive rearrangements. TCRdb retrieved this table from immuneACCESS and kept in-frame rearrangements only. Not all clones are present; in checked studies, unresolved V genes account for under half, and no reason is known for the remainder. V and J calls and clone size are as listed in that table; D and trimming were resolved from the DNA. For this sample the table gives fewer than 300,000 clones, of which about 85% were detected only once. Jointly, the top ten make up roughly 0.94% of the sample.

The data belong to a study of blood T cell repertoires in COVID-19 (TCRdb year 2020). Study-wide context: Samples from collaborators originated in the United States, Italy and Spain and spanned both the acute and convalescent phases of COVID-19. The material from the prospective study consisted of cDNA or gDNA derived from T cells, B-cell-depleted T cells, or PBMCs. The samples were drawn from the first 160 participants of the ongoing ImmuneRACE study and from over a thousand subjects provided by 6 global collaborators. Sample metadata almost always included a de-identified subject ID, COVID-19 status, age in years and sex. The repertoires were released in a freely available public database intended as a resource for research on the immune response to SARS-CoV-2. Where available, HLA class I and class II types were obtained from metadata supplied by the sample provider rather than from assay-based typing. Subjects who had been exposed to COVID-19, were actively infected with it, or had recovered from it provided the deeply sampled blood TCRbeta repertoires that made up the dataset.

At one collaborating source in Seattle, patients were enrolled during active infection and were followed longitudinally through the course of disease. Collaborating institutions collected whole blood in K2EDTA tubes following their own protocols. Collaborator samples were shipped for TCRbeta analysis as frozen whole blood, isolated PBMCs, or DNA extracted from either sample type. What the authors observed across the whole study: The quantity of clinical and demographic metadata differed by source and by participant and was supplied without curation.

Sequencing was performed on peripheral blood. The rearrangement joined TRBV4-1 to TRBJ2-1; a tentative D call is TRBD1 (5 bases match). The receptor was derived from a human donor with COVID-19, enrolled during active disease. The donor label of this sample is uncertain. The CDR3 is CASSQAQAYYNEQFF. The DNA reads TGCGCCAGCAGCCAAGCACAGGCGTACTACAATGAGCAGTTCTTC.